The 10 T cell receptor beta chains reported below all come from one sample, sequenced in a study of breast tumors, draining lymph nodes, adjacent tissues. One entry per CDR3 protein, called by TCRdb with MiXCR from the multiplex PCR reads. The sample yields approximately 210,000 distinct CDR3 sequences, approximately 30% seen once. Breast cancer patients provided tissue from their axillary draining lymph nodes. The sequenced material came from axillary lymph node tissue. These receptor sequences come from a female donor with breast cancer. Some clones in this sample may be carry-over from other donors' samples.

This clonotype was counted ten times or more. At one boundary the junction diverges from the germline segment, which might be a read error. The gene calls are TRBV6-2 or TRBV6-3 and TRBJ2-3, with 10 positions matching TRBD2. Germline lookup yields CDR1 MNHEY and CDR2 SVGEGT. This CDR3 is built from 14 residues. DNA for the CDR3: TGTGCCAGCAGTTGGACTAGCGGCACAGATGCGCAGTATTTT. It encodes CASSWTSGTDAQYF.

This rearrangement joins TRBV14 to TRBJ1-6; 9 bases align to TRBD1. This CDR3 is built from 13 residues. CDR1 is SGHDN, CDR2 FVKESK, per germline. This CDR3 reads CARGDRDSAPLHF. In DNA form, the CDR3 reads TGTGCTAGAGGGGACAGGGACTCGGCACCCCTCCACTTT.

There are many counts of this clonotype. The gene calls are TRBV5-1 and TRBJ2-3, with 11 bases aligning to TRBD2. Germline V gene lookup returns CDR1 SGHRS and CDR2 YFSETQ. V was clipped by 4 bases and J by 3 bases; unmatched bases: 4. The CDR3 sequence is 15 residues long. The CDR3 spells CASSTSGRETDTQYF. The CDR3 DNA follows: TGCGCCAGCAGCACTAGCGGGAGAGAGACAGATACGCAGTATTTT. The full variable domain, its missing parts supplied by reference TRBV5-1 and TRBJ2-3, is KAGVTQTPRYLIKTRGQQVTLSCSPISGHRSVSWYQQTPGQGLQFLFEYFSETQRNKGNFPGRFSGRQFSNSRSEMNVSTLELGDSALYLCASSTSGRETDTQYFGPGTRLTVL.

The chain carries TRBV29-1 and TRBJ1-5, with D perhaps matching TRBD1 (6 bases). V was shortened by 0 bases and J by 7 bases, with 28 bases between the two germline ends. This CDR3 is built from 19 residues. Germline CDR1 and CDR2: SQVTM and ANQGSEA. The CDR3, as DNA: TGCAGCGTTGAAGAGGGGCAGGGGAGCGATCAAGGGTCACAACAGCCCCAGCATTTT. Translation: CSVEEGQGSDQGSQQPQHF.

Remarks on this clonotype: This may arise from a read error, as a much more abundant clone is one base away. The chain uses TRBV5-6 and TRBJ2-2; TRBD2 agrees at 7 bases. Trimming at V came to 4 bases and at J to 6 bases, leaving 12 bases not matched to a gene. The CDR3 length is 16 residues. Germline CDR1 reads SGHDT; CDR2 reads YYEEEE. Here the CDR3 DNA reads TGTGCCAGCAGCCGTGGGCCCTCAGCGGGACCCGGGGAGCTGTTTTTT. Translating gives CASSRGPSAGPGELFF.

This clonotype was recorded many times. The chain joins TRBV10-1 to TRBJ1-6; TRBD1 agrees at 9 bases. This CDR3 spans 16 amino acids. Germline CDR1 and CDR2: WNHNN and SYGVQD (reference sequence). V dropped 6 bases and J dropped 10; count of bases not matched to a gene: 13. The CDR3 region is CASSEPGQGLRSPLHF. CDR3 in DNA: TGCGCCAGCAGCGAACCGGGACAGGGTCTGAGGTCACCCCTCCACTTT.

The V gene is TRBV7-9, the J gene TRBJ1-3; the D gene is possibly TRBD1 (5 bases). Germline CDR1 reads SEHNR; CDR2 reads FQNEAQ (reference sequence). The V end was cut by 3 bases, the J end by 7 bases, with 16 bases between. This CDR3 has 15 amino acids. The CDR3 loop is CASSFKTGYLNTIYF. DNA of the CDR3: TGTGCCAGCAGCTTCAAAACAGGTTATCTGAACACCATATATTTT.

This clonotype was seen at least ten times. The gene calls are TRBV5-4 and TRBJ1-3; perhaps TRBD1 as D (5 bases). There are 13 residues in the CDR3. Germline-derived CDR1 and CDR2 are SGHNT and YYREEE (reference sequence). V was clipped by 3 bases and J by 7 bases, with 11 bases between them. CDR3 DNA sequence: TGTGCCAGCAGCTGGGACCGGCAGAACACCATATATTTT. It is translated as CASSWDRQNTIYF.

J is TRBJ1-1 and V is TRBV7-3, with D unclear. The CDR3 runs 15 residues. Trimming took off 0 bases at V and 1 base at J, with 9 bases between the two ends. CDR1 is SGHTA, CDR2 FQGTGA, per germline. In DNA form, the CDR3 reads TGTGCCAGCAGCTTAACCGGGCGGGGGAACACTGAAGCTTTCTTT. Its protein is CASSLTGRGNTEAFF.

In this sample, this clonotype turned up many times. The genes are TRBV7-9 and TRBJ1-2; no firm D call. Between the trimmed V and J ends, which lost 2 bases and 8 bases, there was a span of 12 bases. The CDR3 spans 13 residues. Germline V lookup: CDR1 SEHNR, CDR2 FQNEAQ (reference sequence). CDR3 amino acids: CASSLSWVGGYTF. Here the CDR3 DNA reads TGTGCCAGCAGCTTATCCTGGGTCGGCGGCTACACCTTC.